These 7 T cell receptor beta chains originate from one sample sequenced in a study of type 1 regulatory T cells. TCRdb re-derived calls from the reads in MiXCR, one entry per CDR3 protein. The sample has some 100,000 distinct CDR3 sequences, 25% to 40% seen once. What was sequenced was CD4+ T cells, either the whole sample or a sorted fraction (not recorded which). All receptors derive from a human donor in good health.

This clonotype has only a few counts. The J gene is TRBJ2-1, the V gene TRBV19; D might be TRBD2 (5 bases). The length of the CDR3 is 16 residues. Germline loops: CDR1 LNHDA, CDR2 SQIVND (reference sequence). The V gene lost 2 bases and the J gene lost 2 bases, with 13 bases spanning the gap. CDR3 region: CASSIRQGSPYNEQFF. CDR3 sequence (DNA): TGTGCCAGTAGTATACGTCAAGGGAGCCCCTACAATGAGCAGTTCTTC.

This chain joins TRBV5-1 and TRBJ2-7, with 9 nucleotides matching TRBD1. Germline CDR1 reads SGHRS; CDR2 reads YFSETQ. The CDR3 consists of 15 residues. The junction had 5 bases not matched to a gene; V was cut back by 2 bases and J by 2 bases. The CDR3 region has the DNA TGCGCCAGCAGCTTTACGACAGGGGGTCCCTACGAGCAGTACTTC. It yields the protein CASSFTTGGPYEQYF.

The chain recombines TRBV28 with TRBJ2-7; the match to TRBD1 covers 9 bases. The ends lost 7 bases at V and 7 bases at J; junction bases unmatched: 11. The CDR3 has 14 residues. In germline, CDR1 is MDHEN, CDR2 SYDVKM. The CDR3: CASNPGTGMGEQYF. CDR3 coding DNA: TGTGCCAGCAACCCGGGGACAGGGATGGGGGAGCAGTACTTC.

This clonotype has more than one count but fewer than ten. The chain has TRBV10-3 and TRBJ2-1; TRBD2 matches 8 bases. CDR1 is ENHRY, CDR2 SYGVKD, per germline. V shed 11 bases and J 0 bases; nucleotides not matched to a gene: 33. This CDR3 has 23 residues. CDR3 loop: CAVSQSLNTAGDGLQSSYNEQFF. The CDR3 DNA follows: TGTGCCGTATCCCAGTCCCTCAATACAGCGGGAGATGGGCTCCAGAGCTCCTACAATGAGCAGTTCTTC.

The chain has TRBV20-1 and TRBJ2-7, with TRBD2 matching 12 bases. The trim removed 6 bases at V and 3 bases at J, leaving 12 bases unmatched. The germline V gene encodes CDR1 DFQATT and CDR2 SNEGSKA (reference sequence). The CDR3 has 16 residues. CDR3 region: CSARQPLAGGSYEQYF. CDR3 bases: TGCAGTGCACGACAGCCACTAGCGGGGGGAAGCTACGAGCAGTACTTC.

The CDR3 protein is CASIKGPGYEQYF. In nucleotides, the CDR3 is TGCGCCAGCATTAAGGGGCCCGGGTACGAGCAGTACTTC. The V gene is TRBV10-2, the J gene TRBJ2-7, with D perhaps TRBD1 (5 bases). This CDR3 comprises 13 residues. Germline assignment: CDR1 WSHSY and CDR2 SAAADI. Between the trimmed V and J ends, which lost 7 bases and 4 bases, there was a span of 14 bases.

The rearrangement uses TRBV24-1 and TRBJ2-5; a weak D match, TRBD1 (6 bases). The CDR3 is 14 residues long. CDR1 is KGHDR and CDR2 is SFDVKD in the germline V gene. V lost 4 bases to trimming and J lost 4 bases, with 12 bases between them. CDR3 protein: CATSEARGPETQYF. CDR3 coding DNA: TGTGCCACCAGTGAGGCCAGGGGACCAGAGACCCAGTACTTC.